One and the same sample provided the 2 T cell receptor beta chains below, sequenced in a study of T-cell memory formation after mild COVID-19. TCRdb fed the 5' RACE reads into MiXCR, producing one record per CDR3 protein. Of under 300,000 distinct CDR3 sequences in the sample, about 17% are singletons; the top ten hold approximately 3.5%. The sample consisted of PBMCs or a T cell subset sorted from them (not recorded which). The receptors were gathered from a man younger than 30 who had mild COVID-19 (a few samples of this study predate the infection). Cell type and time point are not known.

This clonotype was seen a few times. V usage is TRBV7-2 and J usage is TRBJ1-5, with 11 bases lining up with TRBD1. V dropped 5 bases and J dropped 3; count of bases not matched to a gene: 15. This CDR3 has 19 amino acids. CDR1 is SGHTA, CDR2 FQGNSA, per germline. As DNA, the CDR3 is TGTGCCAGCAGCAGACTTTGGACAGGGGGCTCTCCCCTCAATCAGCCCCAGCATTTT. Protein: CASSRLWTGGSPLNQPQHF.

This CDR3 is CAGNEFAGNTIYF. CDR3 bases: TGTGCAGGAAACGAATTTGCTGGAAACACCATATATTTT. This chain joins TRBV2 and TRBJ1-3; D is unclear. This CDR3 region has 13 residues. CDR1 is SNHLY, CDR2 FYNNEI, per germline.